These T cell receptor beta chains were read from a single sample in a study of cytotoxic CD8 clonotypes in ibrutinib-treated CLL. Libraries were prepared by immunoSEQ multiplex PCR; TCRdb keeps only in-frame clonotypes and omits some of them. Of some 130,000 clones listed, roughly 90% were seen once; the top ten hold under 14%. The sequencing used PBMCs, collected after 12 months of ibrutinib treatment. The receptors shown here come from a human donor with chronic lymphocytic leukemia. CDR3s include the opening cysteine and the closing phenylalanine or tryptophan. D genes are given only for firm matches. The size of a clone is reported for some rows only, either as once, few or many, or as a class for expanded clones.

j_call clone_size d_call v_call cdr3_nt cdr3_aa
TRBJ1-5 NA NA TRBV9 TGTGCCAGCAGCGTAGGTCTTGGGCATCAGCCCCAGCATTTT CASSVGLGHQPQHF
TRBJ2-3 once TRBD1 TRBV27 TGTGCCAGCAGTTTGGGGACAGACTACACAGATACGCAGTATTTT CASSLGTDYTDTQYF
TRBJ2-3 NA NA TRBV19 TGTGCCAGTAACACTCTCAGCGGTAGCACAGATACGCAGTATTTT CASNTLSGSTDTQYF
TRBJ1-4 once NA TRBV27 TGTGCCAGCAGTTTAAATTATTACTCGGGTCAGGGTAATGAAAAACTGTTTTTT CASSLNYYSGQGNEKLFF
TRBJ2-7 once NA TRBV27 TGTGCCAGCAGTCTGGGGGTGGGGTACGAGCAGTACTTC CASSLGVGYEQYF
TRBJ2-1 few NA TRBV6-5 TGTGCCAGCAGTTACGTGGGGAATGAGCAGTTCTTC CASSYVGNEQFF
TRBJ2-7 NA TRBD1 TRBV28 TGTGCCAGCAGTAATAGACAGGGGTCGGTTGGGGAGCAGTACTTC CASSNRQGSVGEQYF
TRBJ2-2 NA NA TRBV6-6 TGTGCCAGCAATAAGTTAACCGGGGAGCTGTTTTTT CASNKLTGELFF
TRBJ1-1 NA NA TRBV6-5 TGTGCCAGCAGCAGAGACCAGACGAACACTGAAGCTTTCTTT CASSRDQTNTEAFF
TRBJ2-3 NA TRBD2 TRBV7-2 TGTGCCAGCAGCTTAGACAGAGCGGGAGGTCTCAATGATTTT CASSLDRAGGLNDF
TRBJ2-3 NA NA TRBV29-1 TGCAGCGTTGAGTTGGCAGGGGGGCCAGATACGCAGTATTTT CSVELAGGPDTQYF
TRBJ2-7 NA NA TRBV6-1 TGTGCCAGCAGTGACTTCAGCTACGAGCAGTACTTC CASSDFSYEQYF
TRBJ2-7 NA TRBD2 TRBV27 TGTGCCAGCAGTTTATTAGGACTAGCCTCCTACGAGCAGTACTTC CASSLLGLASYEQYF
TRBJ2-1 NA TRBD2 TRBV7-8 TGTGCCAGCAGCCCGAGCGGGAGGGGGAATGAGCAGTTCTTC CASSPSGRGNEQFF
TRBJ2-7 NA NA TRBV27 TGTGCCAGCGTCGATTCCCGGGCCCCTTCCCGCGAGCAGTACTTC CASVDSRAPSREQYF
TRBJ2-5 NA TRBD1 TRBV7-7 TGTGCTAGCAGCTCAGCTCCCGGACAGGGAAGAGAGACCCAGTACTTC CASSSAPGQGRETQYF
TRBJ2-7 once NA TRBV28 TGTGCCAGCAGTTACAGGGTATTAGCCTACGAGCAGTACTTC CASSYRVLAYEQYF
TRBJ2-7 NA NA TRBV7-8 TGTGCCAGCAGCTTAGCGAGGCCGGAACTCGAGCAGTACTTC CASSLARPELEQYF
TRBJ2-7 once NA TRBV10-3 TGTGCCATCAGTGAGAAGGGAGGGACAGAGTGGGGCGAGCAGTACTTC CAISEKGGTEWGEQYF
TRBJ1-4 NA NA TRBV18 TGTGCCAGCTCACCTGCGTTGGGTAATGAAAAACTGTTTTTT CASSPALGNEKLFF
TRBJ2-3 NA NA TRBV4-3 TGCGCCAGCAGCCAAATATTTACAGATACGCAGTATTTT CASSQIFTDTQYF
TRBJ1-1 NA TRBD1 TRBV29-1 TGCAGCGTGAGGGACAGGGAGAACACTGAAGCTTTCTTT CSVRDRENTEAFF
TRBJ2-5 NA NA TRBV5-1 TGCGCCAGCAGCTTGGAACAGGGGACCCAGTACTTC CASSLEQGTQYF
TRBJ1-2 NA NA TRBV30 TGTGCCTGGAGTAGACCAGGGTGGGATGACTATGGCTACACCTTC CAWSRPGWDDYGYTF
TRBJ1-3 NA NA TRBV14 TGTGCCAGCAGCCCTCAGTTCGCTGGAAACACCATATATTTT CASSPQFAGNTIYF
TRBJ2-2 NA TRBD1 TRBV15 TGTGCCACCAGCAGTCCGACAGGGGATCTCGGGGAGCTGTTTTTT CATSSPTGDLGELFF
TRBJ1-1 NA NA TRBV7-9 TGTGCCAGCAGCGGAATACAGGGTATTAGGGACACTGAAGCTTTCTTT CASSGIQGIRDTEAFF
TRBJ2-7 NA TRBD2 TRBV7-8 TGTGCCAGCAGCTCGGAACTAGCGGGAGGATACGAGCAGTACTTC CASSSELAGGYEQYF
TRBJ2-5 NA TRBD1 TRBV6-6 TGTGCCAGCAGCCTGAAGGGACAGGGATTACAAGAGACCCAGTACTTC CASSLKGQGLQETQYF
TRBJ2-5 NA NA TRBV6-5 TGTGCCAGCAGTGACTTCCGGAAGACCCAAGAGACCCAGTACTTC CASSDFRKTQETQYF
TRBJ2-1 NA NA TRBV10-3 TGTGCCATCAGTAAAACGGGGGTCGGCGACGGAGAGAATGAGCAGTTCTTC CAISKTGVGDGENEQFF
TRBJ1-2 NA TRBD1 TRBV5-1 TGCGCCAGCAGCCCGGGTCACGGGACAGGGGGCGATGGCTACACCTTC CASSPGHGTGGDGYTF
TRBJ2-7 NA TRBD2 TRBV11-3 TGTGCCAGCAGCCCGGGACTAGATTTCCACGAGCAGTACTTC CASSPGLDFHEQYF
TRBJ2-4 NA TRBD2 TRBV28 TGTGCCAGCAGTACCGGGACTAGCGCAAACATTCAGTACTTC CASSTGTSANIQYF
TRBJ2-1 NA NA TRBV27 TGTGCCAGCAGTTTGGGTAGCAATGAGCAGTTCTTC CASSLGSNEQFF
TRBJ2-1 NA NA TRBV28 TGTGCCAGCAAACGGAGCTCCTACAATGAGCAGTTCTTC CASKRSSYNEQFF
TRBJ2-7 NA NA TRBV7-9 TGTGCCAGCAGCTTAATCGGACTCAGGAATAAGTACGAGCAGTACTTC CASSLIGLRNKYEQYF
TRBJ2-1 NA TRBD2 TRBV5-1 TGCGCCAGCAGCCCCGGGACTAGCGGGAGAGGTGAGCAGTTCTTC CASSPGTSGRGEQFF
TRBJ2-7 NA NA TRBV7-9 TGTGCCAGCGCGGCCGACAGCTACGAGCAGTACTTC CASAADSYEQYF
TRBJ2-7 NA NA TRBV7-6 TGTGCCAGCAGCTTAGCGAGCGGCATAAGCTCCTACGAGCAGTACTTC CASSLASGISSYEQYF
TRBJ2-3 NA TRBD2 TRBV2 TGTGCCAGCCTCCGGACTAGCGGTACAGATACGCAGTATTTT CASLRTSGTDTQYF
TRBJ2-5 NA NA TRBV7-9 TGTGCCAGCAGGACAGCAAACGGGGCGGCCGAGACCCAGTACTTC CASRTANGAAETQYF
TRBJ2-4 NA NA TRBV11-2 TGTGCCAGCAGCTCCCTTGGTAGCCCAGGGGTTCAGTACTTC CASSSLGSPGVQYF
TRBJ2-3 NA TRBD2 TRBV18 TGTGCCAGCTCACCGGGACTGGCGGGAGTCGCGGATACGCAGTATTTT CASSPGLAGVADTQYF
TRBJ1-2 NA NA TRBV7-9 TGTGCCAGCAGCTTAGAGGGGGGGTTTTATGGCTACACCTTC CASSLEGGFYGYTF
TRBJ2-3 NA NA TRBV7-3 TGTGCCAGCAGCCGGACAGGAGGGGGTTTTGGCACAGATACGCAGTATTTT CASSRTGGGFGTDTQYF
TRBJ2-7 NA NA TRBV7-2 TGTGCCAGCAGGACCGGGCCCTACGAGCAGTACTTC CASRTGPYEQYF
TRBJ2-3 NA TRBD2 TRBV5-4 TGTGCCAGCAGCAGAGAAGCGGGGACGTGGCGGGATACGCAGTATTTT CASSREAGTWRDTQYF
TRBJ1-2 NA NA TRBV9 TGTGCCAGCAGCGTCGGAGGGGGGAGCTATGGCTACACCTTC CASSVGGGSYGYTF
TRBJ2-7 NA NA TRBV5-1 TGCGCCAGCAGCTTGTTAGGCGGGGAAACCTACGAGCAGTACTTC CASSLLGGETYEQYF
TRBJ2-5 NA NA TRBV7-3 TGTGCCAGCAGCTTAAACCGGGAGACCCAGTACTTC CASSLNRETQYF
TRBJ2-5 NA TRBD2 TRBV18 TGTGCCAGCTCACGGGGACTAGCGGGAGTTGGAGAGACCCAGTACTTC CASSRGLAGVGETQYF
TRBJ1-1 NA TRBD1 TRBV5-4 TGTGCCAGCAGCCCAGGGGGATCGGGTGTAACTGAAGCTTTCTTT CASSPGGSGVTEAFF